This T cell receptor (beta chain) came from a study of blood T cell repertoires in COVID-19. Study summary: COVID-19 samples from acute and convalescent phases originated in the United States, Italy and Spain. Sample material is recorded as cDNA or gDNA derived from T cells, B-cell-depleted T cells, or PBMCs.

In the authors' workflow: Amplification of reference gene primers provided the estimated nucleated cell counts. The table came from immunoSEQ multiplex PCR; TCRdb's copy has only in-frame clones and leaves some out. D and trimming come from the DNA, and the V and J calls and clone size come from that table. The table records 90,000 to 110,000 clones, roughly 80% of them present only once. The CDR3 spans 16 residues. Trimming at V came to 5 bases and at J to 6 bases, leaving 11 bases not matched to a gene. Germline CDR1 reads SGHNT; CDR2 reads YENEEA. The sequenced material came from peripheral blood. This chain connects TRBV11-3 to TRBJ2-2, with TRBD1 matching over 8 bases. This TCR was sampled from a woman aged 70-85 years with acute or convalescent COVID-19. CDR3 loop: CASSASGQGRSGELFF. CDR3 DNA: TGTGCCAGCAGCGCATCCGGACAGGGAAGGTCCGGGGAGCTGTTTTTT.